The T cell receptor (beta chain) described here comes from a study of T cell responses to AZD1222 COVID-19 vaccine. Study conclusions and caveats: Repertoire collection took place solely once the T cell response had peaked. White British people made up most donors, females outnumbered males, and clonal diversity was possibly underestimated.

TCRdb keeps only in-frame clones here, not all; method: immunoSEQ multiplex PCR. Here the sample spans around 260,000 clones, approximately 93% being singletons. Concerning this clone: Its antigen is as yet unknown.

Germline V gene lookup returns CDR1 MNHEY and CDR2 SVGEGT. V lost 2 bases to trimming and J lost 4 bases, with 12 bases between them. This CDR3 is 14 amino acids long. This receptor was obtained from an adult in good health. This chain links TRBV6-2 or TRBV6-3 with TRBJ2-7, with D hard to call. Sequenced material: peripheral blood, taken on day 0 of AZD1222 vaccination. The CDR3 DNA follows: TGTGCCAGCAGTTACCCAGTAAGAGAGTACGAGCAGTACTTC. Translated, it gives CASSYPVREYEQYF.